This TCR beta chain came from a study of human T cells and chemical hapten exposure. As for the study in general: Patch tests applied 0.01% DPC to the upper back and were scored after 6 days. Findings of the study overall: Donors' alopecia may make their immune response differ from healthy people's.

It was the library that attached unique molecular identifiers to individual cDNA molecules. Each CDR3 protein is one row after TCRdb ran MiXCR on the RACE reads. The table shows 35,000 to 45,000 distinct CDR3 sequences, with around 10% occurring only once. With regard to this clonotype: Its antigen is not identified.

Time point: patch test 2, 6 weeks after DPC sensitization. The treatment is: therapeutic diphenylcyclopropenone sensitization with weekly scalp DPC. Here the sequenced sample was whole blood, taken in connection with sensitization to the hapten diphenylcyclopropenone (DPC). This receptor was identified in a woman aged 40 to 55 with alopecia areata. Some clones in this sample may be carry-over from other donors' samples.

In nucleotides, the CDR3 is TGCGCCAGCAGCCTGGGACAGGGATCCGCAGATACGCAGTATTTT. This translates into CASSLGQGSADTQYF. The rearrangement uses TRBV4-1 and TRBJ2-3, with 9 nucleotides matching TRBD1. V shed 4 bases, J shed 4 bases, and the junction held 6 bases outside the gene matches. Germline V gene sequence: CDR1 MGHRA, CDR2 YSYEKL. The CDR3 consists of 15 residues.